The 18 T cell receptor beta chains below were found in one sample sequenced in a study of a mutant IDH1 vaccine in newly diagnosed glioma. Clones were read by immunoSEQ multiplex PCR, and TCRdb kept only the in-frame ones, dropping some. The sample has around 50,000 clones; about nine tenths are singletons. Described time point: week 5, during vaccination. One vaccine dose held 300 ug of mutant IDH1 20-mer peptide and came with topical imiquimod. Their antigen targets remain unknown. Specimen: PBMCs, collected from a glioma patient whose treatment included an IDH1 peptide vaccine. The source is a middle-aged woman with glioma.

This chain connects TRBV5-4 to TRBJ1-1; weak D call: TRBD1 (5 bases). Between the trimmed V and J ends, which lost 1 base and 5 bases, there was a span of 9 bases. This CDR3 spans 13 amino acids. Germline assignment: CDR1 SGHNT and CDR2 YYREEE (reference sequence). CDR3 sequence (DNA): TGTGCCAGCAGCTTGTCGGGGGGTACTGAAGCTTTCTTT. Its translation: CASSLSGGTEAFF.

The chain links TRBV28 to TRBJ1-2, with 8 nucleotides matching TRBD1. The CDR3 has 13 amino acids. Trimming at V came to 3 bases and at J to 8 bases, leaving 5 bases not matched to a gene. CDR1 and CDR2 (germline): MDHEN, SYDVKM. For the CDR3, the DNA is TGTGCCAGCAGTTTGGGGACAGGAGGGGGCTACACCTTC. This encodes CASSLGTGGGYTF.

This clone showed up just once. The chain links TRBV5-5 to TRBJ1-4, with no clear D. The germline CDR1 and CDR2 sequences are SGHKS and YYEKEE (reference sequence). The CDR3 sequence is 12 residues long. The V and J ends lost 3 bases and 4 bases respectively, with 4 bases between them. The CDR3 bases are TGTGCCAGCAGCTCGAGTAATGAAAAACTGTTTTTT. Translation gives CASSSSNEKLFF.

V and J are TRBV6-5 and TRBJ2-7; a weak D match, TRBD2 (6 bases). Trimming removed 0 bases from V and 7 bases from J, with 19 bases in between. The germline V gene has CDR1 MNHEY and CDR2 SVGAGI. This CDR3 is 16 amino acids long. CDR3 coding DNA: TGTGCCAGCAGTTACTCTCGGAGGGGCCATCGGGGTGAGCAGTACTTC. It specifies CASSYSRRGHRGEQYF.

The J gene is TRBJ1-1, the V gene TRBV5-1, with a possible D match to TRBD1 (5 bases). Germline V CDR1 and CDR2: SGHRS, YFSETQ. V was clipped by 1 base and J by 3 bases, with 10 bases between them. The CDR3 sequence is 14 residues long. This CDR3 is CASSLQGWDTEAFF. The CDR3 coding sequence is TGCGCCAGCAGCTTGCAGGGATGGGACACTGAAGCTTTCTTT.

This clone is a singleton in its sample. This CDR3 is CASTVEISLGRSPYEQYF. Written as DNA, the CDR3 is TGTGCCAGCACCGTAGAGATTTCTCTGGGCAGATCCCCCTACGAGCAGTACTTC. J is TRBJ2-7 and V is TRBV7-3; D unresolved. CDR3 length: 18 residues. The germline CDR1 and CDR2 sequences are SGHTA and FQGTGA. V dropped 7 bases and J dropped 2 bases, with 27 bases sitting between them.

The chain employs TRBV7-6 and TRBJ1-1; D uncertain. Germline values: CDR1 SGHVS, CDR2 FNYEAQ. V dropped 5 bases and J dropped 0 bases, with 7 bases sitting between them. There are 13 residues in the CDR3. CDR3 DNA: TGTGCCAGCAGCCCCTCCTTGAACACTGAAGCTTTCTTT. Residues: CASSPSLNTEAFF.

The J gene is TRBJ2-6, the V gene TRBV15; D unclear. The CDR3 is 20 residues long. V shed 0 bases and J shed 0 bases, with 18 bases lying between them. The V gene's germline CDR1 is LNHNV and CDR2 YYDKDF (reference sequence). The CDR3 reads CATSREDHLGFFSGANVLTF. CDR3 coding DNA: TGTGCCACCAGCAGAGAGGATCACTTAGGGTTTTTCTCTGGGGCCAACGTCCTGACTTTC.

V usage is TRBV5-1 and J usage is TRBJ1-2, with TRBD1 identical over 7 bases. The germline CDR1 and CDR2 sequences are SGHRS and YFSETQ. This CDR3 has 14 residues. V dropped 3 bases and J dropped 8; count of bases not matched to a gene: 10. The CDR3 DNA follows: TGCGCCAGCAGCTCCCTGACAGGGCTTGGGGGCTACACCTTC. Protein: CASSSLTGLGGYTF.

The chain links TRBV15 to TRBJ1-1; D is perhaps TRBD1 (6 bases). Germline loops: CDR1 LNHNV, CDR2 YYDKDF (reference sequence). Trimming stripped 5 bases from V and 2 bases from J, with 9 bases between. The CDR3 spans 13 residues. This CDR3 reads CATSEGVNTEAFF. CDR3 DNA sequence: TGTGCCACCAGCGAGGGGGTAAACACTGAAGCTTTCTTT.

The chain's CDR3 is CASSPARQEQFF. Here the CDR3 DNA reads TGTGCCAGCTCACCGGCCAGGCAAGAGCAGTTCTTC. This chain uses TRBV18 with TRBJ2-1, with D unresolved. V was cut by 3 bases and J by 10 bases, with 10 bases left in between. The germline V gene encodes CDR1 KGHSH and CDR2 LQKENI. CDR3 length: 12 amino acids. Variable domain in full (rest from reference TRBV18 and TRBJ2-1): NAGVMQNPRHLVRRRGQEARLRCSPMKGHSHVYWYRQLPEEGLKFMVYLQKENIIDESGMPKERFSAEFPKEGPSILRIQQVVRGDSAAYFCASSPARQEQFFGPGTRLTVL.

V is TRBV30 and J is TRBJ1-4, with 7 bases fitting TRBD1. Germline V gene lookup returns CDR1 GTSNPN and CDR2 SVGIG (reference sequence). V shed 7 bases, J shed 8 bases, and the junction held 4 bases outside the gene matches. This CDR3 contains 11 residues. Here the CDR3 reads CASTGVEKLFF. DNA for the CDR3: TGTGCCTCTACAGGGGTCGAAAAACTGTTTTTT.

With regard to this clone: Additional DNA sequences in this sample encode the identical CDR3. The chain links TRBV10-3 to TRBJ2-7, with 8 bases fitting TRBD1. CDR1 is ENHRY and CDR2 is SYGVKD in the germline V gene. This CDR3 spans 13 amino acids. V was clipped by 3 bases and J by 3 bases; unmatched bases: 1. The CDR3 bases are TGTGCCATCAGTGAAGGACAGGGCTACGAGCAGTACTTC. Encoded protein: CAISEGQGYEQYF.

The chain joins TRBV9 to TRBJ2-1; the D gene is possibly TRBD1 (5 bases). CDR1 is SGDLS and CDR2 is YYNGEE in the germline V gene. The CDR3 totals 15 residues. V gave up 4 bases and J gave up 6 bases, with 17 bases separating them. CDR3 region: CASSPVETQGNEQFF. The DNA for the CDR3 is TGTGCCAGCAGCCCCGTGGAGACCCAGGGCAATGAGCAGTTCTTC.

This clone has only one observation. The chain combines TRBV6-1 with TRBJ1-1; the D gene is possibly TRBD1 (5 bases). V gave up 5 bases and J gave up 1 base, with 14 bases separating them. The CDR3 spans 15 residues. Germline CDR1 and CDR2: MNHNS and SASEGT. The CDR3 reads CASSRYNTGNTEAFF. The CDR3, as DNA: TGTGCCAGCAGTAGATACAATACAGGGAACACTGAAGCTTTCTTT.

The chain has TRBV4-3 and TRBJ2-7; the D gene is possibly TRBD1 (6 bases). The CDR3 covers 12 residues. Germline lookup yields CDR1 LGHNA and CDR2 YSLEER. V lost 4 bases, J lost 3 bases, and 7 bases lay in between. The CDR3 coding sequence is TGCGCCAGCAGCCCGACAGGCTACGAGCAGTACTTC. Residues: CASSPTGYEQYF.

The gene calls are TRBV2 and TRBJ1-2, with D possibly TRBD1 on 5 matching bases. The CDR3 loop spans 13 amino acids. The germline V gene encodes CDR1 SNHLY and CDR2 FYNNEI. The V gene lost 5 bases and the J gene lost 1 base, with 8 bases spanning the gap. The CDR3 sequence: CASSRGDNYGYTF. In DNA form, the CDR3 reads TGTGCCAGCAGTCGGGGGGATAACTATGGCTACACCTTC.

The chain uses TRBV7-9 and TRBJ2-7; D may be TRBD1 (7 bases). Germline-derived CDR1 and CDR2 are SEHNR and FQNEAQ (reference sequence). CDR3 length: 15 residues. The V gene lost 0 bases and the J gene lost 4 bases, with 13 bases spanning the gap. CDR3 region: CASSLAEGAKYEQYF. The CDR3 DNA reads TGTGCCAGCAGCTTAGCGGAGGGGGCGAAATACGAGCAGTACTTC.